The 11 T cell receptor beta chains below were found in one sample sequenced in a study of blood T cells in healthy people across ages. The use of a sample-barcoded 5' primer and a J-beta primer mix characterized a second PCR of about 7 to 12 cycles. TCRdb reanalysed the 5' RACE reads using MiXCR and keeps one entry per CDR3 protein. Among about 670,000 distinct CDR3 sequences, over 40% were seen once, and the ten largest hold around an eighth. Sequenced input: blood. All receptors derive from a woman older than 75 in good health.

This sequence joins TRBV11-2 and TRBJ2-5; 9 bases line up with TRBD1. The CDR3 contains 14 residues. V shed 7 bases, J shed 11 bases, and the junction held 14 bases outside the gene matches. CDR1 and CDR2 from the germline V gene are SGHAT and FQNNGV. CDR3 coding DNA: TGTGCCAGCACCATAGGGGGACAGGGTTCCGGGCAGTACTTC. Its protein is CASTIGGQGSGQYF.

The V gene is TRBV10-3, the J gene TRBJ2-5; the D gene is possibly TRBD1 (6 bases). Looked up from germline, CDR1 is ENHRY and CDR2 is SYGVKD. Trimming cost V 0 bases and J 5 bases, with 10 bases left between them. The CDR3 runs 14 residues. The CDR3 DNA is TGTGCCATCAGTGAGTCGACAGGTTCGGAGACCCAGTACTTC. It translates to CAISESTGSETQYF.

The chain employs TRBV2 and TRBJ1-6; D remains ambiguous. The CDR3 covers 16 residues. The V and J ends lost 7 bases and 10 bases respectively, with 23 bases between them. Germline V lookup: CDR1 SNHLY, CDR2 FYNNEI. The CDR3 loop reads CASTLSGVLIGSPLHF. DNA for the CDR3: TGTGCCAGCACCCTCAGCGGGGTGTTAATTGGATCACCCCTCCACTTT.

This clonotype was seen a handful of times. A clone one base away is much larger, so this may be a read error. The V and J genes are TRBV5-1 and TRBJ2-5; 7 bases are a match to TRBD1. The CDR3 sequence is 14 residues long. The ends lost 4 bases at V and 11 bases at J; junction bases unmatched: 14. Germline V lookup: CDR1 SGHRS, CDR2 YFSETQ. The CDR3: CASSLTYRGIKQYF. DNA of the CDR3: TGCGCCAGCAGCCTAACTTACAGGGGAATAAAGCAGTACTTC.

The rearrangement uses TRBV28 and TRBJ2-7; 8 positions agree with TRBD1. The J call is in doubt because the DNA end fits TRBJ2-5 better. The CDR3 spans 16 residues. Germline CDR1 and CDR2: MDHEN and SYDVKM. The CDR3 region has the DNA TGTGCCAGCAGTGGAAGGACAGGGTTTTTTCAAGAGACCCAGTACTTC. This encodes CASSGRTGFFQETQYF.

This clonotype appeared many times. This chain links TRBV20-1 with TRBJ2-7; 11 bases fit TRBD1. CDR1 DFQATT and CDR2 SNEGSKA come from the germline V gene (reference sequence). V trimming: 6 bases; J trimming: 5 bases; junction bases outside the gene matches: 12. This CDR3 has 15 residues. Here the CDR3 DNA reads TGCAGTGCCCGTGGGGGGACAGGGGGTTTTAACGAGCAGTACTTC. It is translated as CSARGGTGGFNEQYF.

The rearrangement joins TRBV20-1 to TRBJ1-2; D unclear. From germline, CDR1 is DFQATT and CDR2 SNEGSKA (reference sequence). V lost 6 bases, J lost 2 bases, and 4 bases lay in between. CDR3 length: 10 amino acids. In DNA form, the CDR3 reads TGCAGTGCCCAAAACTATGGCTACACCTTC. It is translated as CSAQNYGYTF.

This chain connects TRBV5-1 to TRBJ2-1; 11 bases agree with TRBD2. The CDR3 spans 15 residues. After removal of 4 bases from V and 6 bases from J, the junction contained 6 bases not matched to a gene. Germline lookup yields CDR1 SGHRS and CDR2 YFSETQ. The CDR3 DNA follows: TGCGCCAGCAGCCCTGGGACTAGCGGTATCAATGAGCAGTTCTTC. This encodes CASSPGTSGINEQFF.

As concerns this clonotype: A much more abundant neighbour one base away suggests this may be a read error. The CDR3 region has the DNA TGTGCCAGCAGCTTGGACAGGTTTTCGGAGACCCGGTACTTC. It specifies CASSLDRFSETRYF. V usage is TRBV7-2 and J usage is TRBJ2-5, with 7 bases matching TRBD1. The germline V gene encodes CDR1 SGHTA and CDR2 FQGNSA. The CDR3 length is 14 residues.

At least ten counts were recorded for this clonotype. The chain links TRBV5-1 to TRBJ2-7; a weak D match, TRBD2 (6 bases). This CDR3 is 14 amino acids long. Germline CDR1 reads SGHRS; CDR2 reads YFSETQ. Trimming removed 0 bases from V and 5 bases from J, with 12 bases in between. The CDR3 DNA follows: TGCGCCAGCAGCTTGGGACTAGTTAACGACGAGCAGTACTTC. Its translation: CASSLGLVNDEQYF. The full variable domain, completed using reference TRBV5-1 and TRBJ2-7, is KAGVTQTPRYLIKTRGQQVTLSCSPISGHRSVSWYQQTPGQGLQFLFEYFSETQRNKGNFPGRFSGRQFSNSRSEMNVSTLELGDSALYLCASSLGLVNDEQYFGPGTRLTVT.

The chain combines TRBV12-3 or TRBV12-4 with TRBJ2-3; D is undetermined. This CDR3 is 12 amino acids long. V was pared by 3 bases and J by 7 bases, with 8 bases between. CDR3 bases: TGTGCCAGCAGTTTGGTAGGATATACGCAGTATTTT. This sequence encodes CASSLVGYTQYF.